A single sample gave rise to the 16 T cell receptor beta chains below, sequenced in a study of shared clonotypes between healthy human individuals. The method was immunoSEQ multiplex PCR; TCRdb's version includes in-frame clones alone and lacks a portion of them. The table has about 1.5 million clones, roughly 96% seen once. What was sequenced was naive CD4+ T cells sorted from blood. The sample's subset: CD45RA+ positively selected. These receptor sequences come from a man aged 25-40 years in good health.

CDR3 sequence reads: CASRGTRLLGEQYF. In DNA form, the CDR3 reads TGTGCCAGTAGGGGGACTCGACTCCTAGGCGAGCAGTACTTC. The chain links TRBV19 to TRBJ2-7; D is perhaps TRBD2 (6 bases). CDR3 length equals 14 residues. Trimming pared 6 bases from V and 6 bases from J, leaving 18 bases between. Germline lookup yields CDR1 LNHDA and CDR2 SQIVND (reference sequence).

With regard to this clone: Different DNA sequences within this sample yield the same CDR3. CDR3 residues: CAWSVGWNTEAFF. CDR3 DNA sequence: TGTGCCTGGAGTGTAGGTTGGAACACTGAAGCTTTCTTT. This sequence joins TRBV30 and TRBJ1-1, with D uncertain. The CDR3 has 13 residues. The germline V and J ends were trimmed by 0 bases and 1 base, with 6 bases remaining between them. The germline gives CDR1 GTSNPN, CDR2 SVGIG (reference sequence).

The chain combines TRBV7-2 with TRBJ2-1; 9 bases line up with TRBD2. With 3 bases clipped from V and 7 bases from J, the junction kept 10 bases outside the gene matches. The CDR3 loop spans 16 amino acids. Germline V gene data show CDR1 as SGHTA and CDR2 as FQGNSA. This CDR3 reads CASSFSSSGSENEQFF. The CDR3 DNA is TGTGCCAGCAGCTTCTCGAGTAGCGGGAGTGAGAATGAGCAGTTCTTC.

This chain links TRBV18 with TRBJ2-5; D is perhaps TRBD1 (6 bases). The V gene's germline CDR1 is KGHSH and CDR2 LQKENI. V was clipped by 4 bases and J by 5 bases, with 14 bases between them. The CDR3 totals 14 residues. CDR3 nucleotide sequence: TGTGCCAGCTCACTCTCGGACAGTTGGGAGACCCAGTACTTC. Translated: CASSLSDSWETQYF.

The J gene is TRBJ1-5, the V gene TRBV5-6; 10 bases line up with TRBD1. This CDR3 is built from 18 residues. After removal of 0 bases from V and 0 bases from J, the junction contained 6 bases not matched to a gene. Germline V gives CDR1 SGHDT, CDR2 YYEEEE. The CDR3 region is CASSLAGQGILSNQPQHF. The CDR3 bases are TGTGCCAGCAGCTTGGCGGGACAGGGGATTCTTAGCAATCAGCCCCAGCATTTT.

CDR3 sequence: CASSGQALQETQYF. The CDR3 coding sequence is TGTGCCAGCAGTGGGCAGGCCCTCCAAGAGACCCAGTACTTC. The chain links TRBV25-1 to TRBJ2-5; no clear D. Per germline, CDR1 MGHDK and CDR2 SYGVNS. The CDR3 covers 14 residues. The germline V and J ends were trimmed by 4 bases and 1 base, with 10 bases remaining between them.

This chain uses TRBV7-8 with TRBJ2-5, with D uncertain. Germline V gives CDR1 SGHVS, CDR2 FQNEAQ. The V and J ends lost 1 base and 5 bases respectively, with 5 bases between them. CDR3 length: 12 amino acids. The CDR3 sequence is CASSLGRETQYF. The CDR3 coding sequence is TGTGCCAGCAGCTTAGGAAGGGAGACCCAGTACTTC.

This clone was observed once. The CDR3 DNA reads as TGTGCCAGCAGCTTAGCCAGACAGGGGGTCCCCAAAAGGTACGAGCAGTACTTC. It specifies CASSLARQGVPKRYEQYF. The chain links TRBV7-4 to TRBJ2-7, with TRBD1 matching over 9 bases. Germline values: CDR1 SGHVT, CDR2 SQSDAQ. V lost 0 bases and J lost 4; bases outside the gene matches: 13. This CDR3 comprises 18 residues. The full variable domain, in which reference TRBV7-4 and TRBJ2-7 provide the parts outside the CDR3, is GAGVSQSPRYKVAKRGRDVALRCDSISGHVTLYWYRQTLGQGSEVLTYSQSDAQRDKSGRPSGRFSAERPERSVSTLKIQRTEQGDSAVYLCASSLARQGVPKRYEQYFGPGTRLTVT.

The genes are TRBV29-1 and TRBJ1-1; TRBD1 agrees at 11 bases. V was clipped by 6 bases and J by 8 bases; unmatched bases: 8. The germline CDR1 and CDR2 sequences are SQVTM and ANQGSEA. The CDR3 totals 13 residues. CDR3 bases: TGCAGCGTCCGGGGACAGGGGGGACGGGAAGCTTTCTTT. As protein: CSVRGQGGREAFF.

The chain has TRBV2 and TRBJ1-1; D gene ambiguous. This CDR3 is 11 amino acids long. V shed 9 bases and J shed 8 bases, with 13 bases lying between them. Germline loops: CDR1 SNHLY, CDR2 FYNNEI. The chain's CDR3 is CASTSFAEAFF. CDR3 DNA: TGTGCCAGTACTTCATTTGCCGAAGCTTTCTTT.

The chain carries TRBV10-3 and TRBJ2-2; D is unclear. V lost 10 bases and J lost 3, with 27 bases in between. The CDR3 sequence is 18 residues long. Per the germline V gene, CDR1 is ENHRY and CDR2 is SYGVKD. CDR3 sequence reads: CATADKWSLTEHTGELFF. As DNA, the CDR3 is TGTGCCACCGCCGATAAGTGGTCTCTAACAGAGCACACCGGGGAGCTGTTTTTT.

This rearrangement joins TRBV5-1 to TRBJ1-4; tentative D call: TRBD1 (5 bases). Trimming pared 2 bases from V and 11 bases from J, leaving 13 bases between. CDR1 and CDR2 (germline): SGHRS, YFSETQ. CDR3 length: 13 residues. The CDR3, as DNA: TGCGCCAGCAGCTTCGGGACTACAACGAAACTGTTTTTT. Protein product: CASSFGTTTKLFF.

V is TRBV10-1 and J is TRBJ2-5; either TRBD1 or TRBD2 may fit D (5 bases each). The length of the CDR3 is 13 residues. Trimming left V 6 bases short and J 4 bases short, with 12 bases between. Germline V gene data show CDR1 as WNHNN and CDR2 as SYGVQD (reference sequence). For the CDR3, the DNA is TGCGCCAGCAGCGGGGACCAAGGAGAGACCCAGTACTTC. Protein sequence: CASSGDQGETQYF.

V is TRBV11-2 and J is TRBJ2-1; tentative D call: TRBD1 (6 bases). The CDR3 extends over 15 amino acids. The germline V gene has CDR1 SGHAT and CDR2 FQNNGV. Trimming removed 6 bases from V and 0 bases from J, with 12 bases in between. CDR3 coding DNA: TGTGCCAGCAGTAGTCGACAGGACTCCTACAATGAGCAGTTCTTC. It yields the protein CASSSRQDSYNEQFF. Using reference TRBV11-2 and TRBJ2-1 for the parts outside the CDR3, the full variable domain is EAGVAQSPRYKIIEKRQSVAFWCNPISGHATLYWYQQILGQGPKLLIQFQNNGVVDDSQLPKDRFSAERLKGVDSTLKIQPAKLEDSAVYLCASSSRQDSYNEQFFGPGTRLTVL.

V gene TRBV5-1 combines with J gene TRBJ2-1, with 13 bases matching TRBD2. Unmatched junction bases numbered 3, after V lost 2 bases and J lost 7 bases. CDR1 is SGHRS and CDR2 is YFSETQ in the germline V gene. The CDR3 has 15 residues. This CDR3 reads CASSFGLAGANEQFF. In DNA form, the CDR3 reads TGCGCCAGCAGCTTCGGACTAGCGGGAGCGAATGAGCAGTTCTTC.

The chain is built from TRBV11-3 and TRBJ2-7; TRBD2 might be the D (5 bases). The CDR3 runs to 13 residues. Germline assignment: CDR1 SGHNT and CDR2 YENEEA. V lost 3 bases and J 1 base, leaving 7 bases between the germline ends. The CDR3 region is CASSFGESYEQYF. CDR3 DNA sequence: TGTGCCAGCAGCTTTGGGGAGTCCTACGAGCAGTACTTC.